This paragraph reports one T cell receptor beta chain. The data were obtained in a study of T cell changes during pregnancy in multiple sclerosis. Produced via immunoSEQ multiplex PCR; TCRdb's table is partial and in-frame only. Of tens of thousands of clones listed, around 94% were seen once; the top ten hold approximately 0.41%. Germline V gene data show CDR1 as SGHKS and CDR2 as YYEKEE (reference sequence). Trimming took 4 bases from V and 3 from J, leaving 14 bases between them. The CDR3 is 14 amino acids. This material consisted of CD4+ T cells from peripheral blood mononuclear cells, taken in the second trimester of pregnancy. The V call is TRBV5-5, the J call TRBJ2-7, with D maybe TRBD2 (5 bases). This receptor was obtained from a female donor in good health, enrolled as a control in a pregnancy study. DNA for the CDR3: TGTGCCAGCAGCAACTTGGAGGTGTTCTACGAGCAGTACTTC. Translating it yields CASSNLEVFYEQYF.